Listed here are 13 T cell receptor beta chains from one sample, sequenced in a study of T cell responses to AZD1222 COVID-19 vaccine. Repertoires were generated with immunoSEQ multiplex PCR, while TCRdb's copy carries only in-frame clones and drops some. Of about 120,000 clones listed, approximately 91% are singletons. Source: peripheral blood, taken on day 0 of AZD1222 vaccination. The receptors here all came from an adult in good health.

This chain connects TRBV5-1 to TRBJ2-2; D assignment may be TRBD1 or TRBD2 (5 bases each). The CDR3 has 14 amino acids. Between the trimmed V and J ends, which lost 4 bases and 0 bases, there was a span of 7 bases. From germline, CDR1 is SGHRS and CDR2 YFSETQ. CDR3 sequence reads: CASSGDPNTGELFF. The CDR3 coding sequence is TGCGCCAGCAGCGGGGACCCGAACACCGGGGAGCTGTTTTTT.

The chain is built from TRBV19 and TRBJ1-5; TRBD1 is a possible D gene (5 bases). Germline CDR1 reads LNHDA; CDR2 reads SQIVND (reference sequence). Between the trimmed V and J ends, which lost 7 bases and 1 base, there was a span of 11 bases. The CDR3 consists of 14 residues. Here the CDR3 reads CASKEGWSNQPQHF. CDR3 in DNA: TGTGCCAGTAAGGAGGGGTGGAGCAATCAGCCCCAGCATTTT.

The chain recombines TRBV9 with TRBJ1-5; D gene uncertain. The V end was cut by 0 bases, the J end by 2 bases, with 9 bases between. Germline V lookup: CDR1 SGDLS, CDR2 YYNGEE. The CDR3 runs to 15 residues. The DNA for the CDR3 is TGTGCCAGCAGCGTAGGACCGTATGGCAATCAGCCCCAGCATTTT. This gives the protein CASSVGPYGNQPQHF. The entire variable domain, with the rest obtained from reference TRBV9 and TRBJ1-5, is as follows: DSGVTQTPKHLITATGQRVTLRCSPRSGDLSVYWYQQSLDQGLQFLIQYYNGEERAKGNILERFSAQQFPDLHSELNLSSLELGDSALYFCASSVGPYGNQPQHFGDGTRLSIL.

The gene calls are TRBV6-6 and TRBJ1-2, with D maybe TRBD1 (5 bases). Per germline, CDR1 MNHNY and CDR2 SVGAGI (reference sequence). The CDR3 spans 15 residues. Trimming cost V 4 bases and J 6 bases, with 18 bases left between them. The DNA for the CDR3 is TGTGCCAGCAGTTTGGAGTCGTGGGGGTTGGATGGCTACACCTTC. Translated: CASSLESWGLDGYTF.

This chain's CDR3 is CASSLRGLQPQHF. For the CDR3, the DNA is TGTGCCAGCAGTTTGAGGGGTTTGCAGCCCCAGCATTTT. The rearrangement links TRBV27 to TRBJ1-5; D is possibly TRBD1 (5 bases). Trimming left V 3 bases short and J 7 bases short, with 10 bases between. The CDR3 is made up of 13 amino acids. In germline, CDR1 is MNHEY, CDR2 SMNVEV (reference sequence).

The rearrangement joins TRBV11-1 to TRBJ2-3, with D possibly being TRBD2 (7 bases). The CDR3 runs 16 residues. V lost 1 base and J lost 5, with 16 bases in between. Germline CDR1 is SGHAT and CDR2 is FQDESV (reference sequence). The DNA for the CDR3 is TGTGCCAGCAGCTTAGTGGCGGGGGCGAGTGTAGATACGCAGTATTTT. This encodes CASSLVAGASVDTQYF.

The chain carries TRBV29-1 and TRBJ2-7; 8 bases fit TRBD1. The CDR3 totals 13 residues. J lost 0 bases, V lost 6 bases, and 4 bases had no gene match. CDR1 is SQVTM, CDR2 ANQGSEA, per germline. CDR3 loop: CSVRTGNSYEQYF. CDR3 in DNA: TGCAGCGTCCGGACAGGGAACTCCTACGAGCAGTACTTC.

V and J are TRBV3-1 (or the pseudogene TRBV3-2) and TRBJ2-2; 8 nucleotides agree with TRBD1. CDR3 length equals 17 residues. Germline V lookup: CDR1 LGHDT, CDR2 YNNKEL (reference sequence). The trim removed 5 bases at V and 2 bases at J, leaving 10 bases unmatched. This chain's CDR3 is CASSTRQGSGNTGELFF. DNA of the CDR3: TGTGCCAGCAGCACACGACAGGGGAGTGGTAACACCGGGGAGCTGTTTTTT.

The chain recombines TRBV18 with TRBJ2-1; 9 bases match TRBD1. The trim removed 1 base at V and 8 bases at J, leaving 12 bases unmatched. This CDR3 comprises 17 residues. Germline V gene lookup returns CDR1 KGHSH and CDR2 LQKENI. CDR3 sequence: CASSPHRPGQGVDEQFF. The CDR3 nucleotides read TGTGCCAGCTCACCACACCGACCGGGACAGGGTGTCGATGAGCAGTTCTTC.

The gene calls are TRBV9 and TRBJ2-2; 8 bases fit TRBD1. Germline loops: CDR1 SGDLS, CDR2 YYNGEE. This CDR3 is built from 16 residues. Germline trimming cut 3 bases from V and 6 bases from J; bases unmatched to any gene: 10. The CDR3 is CASSGVQGQAAGELFF. The CDR3, as DNA: TGTGCCAGCAGCGGAGTCCAGGGACAGGCCGCCGGGGAGCTGTTTTTT. Complete variable domain (other parts from reference TRBV9 and TRBJ2-2): DSGVTQTPKHLITATGQRVTLRCSPRSGDLSVYWYQQSLDQGLQFLIQYYNGEERAKGNILERFSAQQFPDLHSELNLSSLELGDSALYFCASSGVQGQAAGELFFGEGSRLTVL.

The J gene is TRBJ2-7, the V gene TRBV5-6; D is undetermined. The CDR3 is 14 amino acids. V shed 2 bases and J shed 2 bases, with 11 bases lying between them. The germline CDR1 and CDR2 sequences are SGHDT and YYEEEE. As DNA, the CDR3 is TGTGCCAGCAGCTTCGGCGGACGTACCTACGAGCAGTACTTC. Translated: CASSFGGRTYEQYF.

This clone was counted a single time. The gene calls are TRBV2 and TRBJ1-1, with D unclear. Germline-derived CDR1 and CDR2 are SNHLY and FYNNEI. Trimming stripped 1 base from V and 11 bases from J, with 14 bases between. This CDR3 is 13 amino acids long. CDR3 nucleotides: TGTGCCAGCAGTGAAGACGGCCGTAGGGTGGCTTTCTTT. This translates into CASSEDGRRVAFF. The variable domain in full, with the rest retrieved from reference TRBV2 and TRBJ1-1, is EPEVTQTPSHQVTQMGQEVILRCVPISNHLYFYWYRQILGQKVEFLVSFYNNEISEKSEIFDDQFSVERPDGSNFTLKIRSTKLEDSAMYFCASSEDGRRVAFFGQGTRLTVV.

V is TRBV4-1 and J is TRBJ1-2; possible D gene TRBD1, 5 bases. Per the germline V gene, CDR1 is MGHRA and CDR2 is YSYEKL. Trimming left V 5 bases short and J 8 bases short, with 18 bases between. There are 14 residues in the CDR3. CDR3: CASSYPGQMGGYTF. CDR3 coding DNA: TGCGCCAGCAGCTACCCGGGGCAAATGGGGGGCTACACCTTC.